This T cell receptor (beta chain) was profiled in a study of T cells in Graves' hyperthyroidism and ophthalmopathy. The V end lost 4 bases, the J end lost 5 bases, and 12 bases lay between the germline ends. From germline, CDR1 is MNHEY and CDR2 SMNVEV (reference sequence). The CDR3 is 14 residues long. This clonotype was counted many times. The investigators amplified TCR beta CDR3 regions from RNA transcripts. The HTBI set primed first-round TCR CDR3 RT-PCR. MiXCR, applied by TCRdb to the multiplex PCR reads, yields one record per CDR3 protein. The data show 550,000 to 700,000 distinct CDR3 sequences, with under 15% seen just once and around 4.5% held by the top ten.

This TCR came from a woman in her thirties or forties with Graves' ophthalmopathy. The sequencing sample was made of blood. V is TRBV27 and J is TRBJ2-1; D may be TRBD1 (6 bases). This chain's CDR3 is CASSYQGPHNEQFF. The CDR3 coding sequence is TGTGCCAGCAGTTACCAGGGGCCTCACAATGAGCAGTTCTTC.